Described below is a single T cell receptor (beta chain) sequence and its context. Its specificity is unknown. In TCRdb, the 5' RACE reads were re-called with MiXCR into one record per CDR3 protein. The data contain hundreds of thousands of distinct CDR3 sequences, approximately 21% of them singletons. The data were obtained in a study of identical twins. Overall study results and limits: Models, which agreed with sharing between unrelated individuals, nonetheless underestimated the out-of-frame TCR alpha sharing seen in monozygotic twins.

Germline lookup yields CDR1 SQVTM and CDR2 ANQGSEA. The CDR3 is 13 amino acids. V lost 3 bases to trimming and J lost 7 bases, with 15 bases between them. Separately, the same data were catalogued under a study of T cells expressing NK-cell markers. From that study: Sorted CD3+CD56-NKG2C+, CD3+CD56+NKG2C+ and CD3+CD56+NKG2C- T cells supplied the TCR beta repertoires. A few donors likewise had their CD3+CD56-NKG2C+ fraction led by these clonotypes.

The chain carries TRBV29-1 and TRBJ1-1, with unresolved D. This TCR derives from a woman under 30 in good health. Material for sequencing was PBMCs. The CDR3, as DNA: TGCAGCGTTGACGAGGGAAGTGGTGATGAAGCTTTCTTT. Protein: CSVDEGSGDEAFF.